The clone carrying this TCR beta chain has more than one count but fewer than ten. The antigen is unknown. At one boundary the junction diverges from the germline segment, which might be a read error. These data come from a study of T cells in Graves' hyperthyroidism and ophthalmopathy. Per germline, CDR1 MNHEY and CDR2 SMNVEV (reference sequence). This CDR3 is 19 amino acids long. Study conclusions and caveats: In simple terms, a model built on 13 V-J features told ophthalmopathy apart from stable hyperthyroidism.

RNA transcripts yielded amplified TCR beta CDR3 regions. The HTBI primer set drove a first-round RT-PCR of the TCR CDR3. TCRdb ran MiXCR on the multiplex PCR reads and lists one entry per CDR3 protein. Here the sample spans over 650,000 distinct CDR3 sequences, over 15% being singletons. This sequence was found in a man between 18 and 35 years old with Graves' hyperthyroidism. The sequencing sample was made of blood. This chain links TRBV27 with TRBJ1-5, with D possibly matching TRBD1 (5 bases). The CDR3 DNA reads TGTGCCACCAGTGACCTTCGGGACTTTCTTGATATTGGCAATCAGCCCCAGCATTTT. Translating it yields CATSDLRDFLDIGNQPQHF.